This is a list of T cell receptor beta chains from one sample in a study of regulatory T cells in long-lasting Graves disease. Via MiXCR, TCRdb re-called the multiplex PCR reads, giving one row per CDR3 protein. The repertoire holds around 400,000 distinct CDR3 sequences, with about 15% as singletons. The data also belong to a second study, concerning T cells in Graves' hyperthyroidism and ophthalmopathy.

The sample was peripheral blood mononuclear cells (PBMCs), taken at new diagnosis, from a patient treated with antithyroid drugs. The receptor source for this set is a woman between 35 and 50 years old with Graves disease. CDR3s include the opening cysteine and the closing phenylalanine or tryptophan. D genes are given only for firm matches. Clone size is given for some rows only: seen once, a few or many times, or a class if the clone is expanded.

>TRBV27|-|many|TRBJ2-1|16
CASSLIGTLSYNEQFF
TGTGCCAGCAGTTTAATTGGGACCCTCTCCTACAATGAGCAGTTCTTC
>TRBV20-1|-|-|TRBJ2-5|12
CSARDLEETQYF
TGCAGTGCTAGAGACCTAGAAGAGACCCAGTACTTC
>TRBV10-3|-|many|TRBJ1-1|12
CAIGGVVTEAFF
TGTGCCATCGGAGGGGTGGTCACTGAAGCTTTCTTT
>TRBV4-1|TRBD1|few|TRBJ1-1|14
CASSRGQDYTEAFF
TGCGCCAGCAGCCGAGGACAGGATTACACTGAAGCTTTCTTT
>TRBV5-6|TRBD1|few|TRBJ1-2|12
CASSPGGGGYTF
TGTGCCAGCAGCCCAGGGGGTGGTGGCTACACCTTC
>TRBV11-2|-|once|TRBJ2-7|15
CASSLGGINSYEQYF
TGTGCCAGCAGCTTAGGGGGGATTAACTCCTACGAGCAGTACTTC
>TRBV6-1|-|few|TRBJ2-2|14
CASSPTDRTGELFF
TGTGCCAGCAGCCCCACAGATAGAACGGGGGAGCTGTTTTTT
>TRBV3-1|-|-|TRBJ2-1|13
CASSNWDINEQFF
TGTGCCAGCAGCAACTGGGACATCAATGAGCAGTTCTTC
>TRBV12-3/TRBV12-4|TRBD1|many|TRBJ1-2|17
CASSFLPPGQGNYGYTF
TGTGCCAGCAGTTTCCTACCACCGGGACAGGGGAACTATGGCTACACCTTC
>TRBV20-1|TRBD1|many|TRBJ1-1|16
CSARKPGQGAGTEAFF
TGCAGTGCTAGAAAACCGGGACAGGGGGCAGGCACTGAAGCTTTCTTT
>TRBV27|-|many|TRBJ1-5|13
CASSFASNQPQHF
TGTGCCAGCAGTTTCGCCAGCAATCAGCCCCAGCATTTT
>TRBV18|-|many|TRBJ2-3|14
CASSPPGKTDTQYF
TGTGCCAGCTCACCACCGGGCAAAACTGATACGCAGTATTTT
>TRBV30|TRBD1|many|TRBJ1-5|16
CAWSVKGQGIYQPQHF
TGTGCCTGGAGTGTCAAGGGACAGGGAATATATCAGCCCCAGCATTTT
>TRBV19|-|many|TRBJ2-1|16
CASSIVGGSSFNEQFF
TGTGCCAGTAGTATAGTGGGCGGATCATCCTTCAATGAGCAGTTCTTC
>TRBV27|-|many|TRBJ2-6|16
CASSSPLRAGANVLTF
TGTGCCAGCAGTTCACCCTTGAGGGCTGGGGCCAACGTCCTGACTTTC
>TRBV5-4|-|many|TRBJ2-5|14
CASSPKTKEETQYF
TGTGCCAGCAGCCCGAAGACTAAGGAAGAGACCCAGTACTTC
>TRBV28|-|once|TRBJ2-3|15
CASSWGMVDTDTQYF
TGTGCCAGCAGCTGGGGGATGGTTGACACAGATACGCAGTATTTT
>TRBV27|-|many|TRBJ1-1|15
CASSQTKGTGPEAFF
TGTGCCAGCAGTCAAACGAAGGGGACGGGACCTGAAGCTTTCTTT
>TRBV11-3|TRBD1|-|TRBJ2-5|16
CASSNHGTGSLETQYF
TGTGCCAGCAGCAATCACGGGACAGGGTCTTTGGAGACCCAGTACTTC
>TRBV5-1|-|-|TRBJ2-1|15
CASSLSGGEDNEQFF
TGCGCCAGCAGCCTTAGCGGAGGGGAAGACAATGAGCAGTTCTTC
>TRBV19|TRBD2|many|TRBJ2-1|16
CASSSRLAGTVGVQFF
TGTGCCAGTAGTTCCAGACTAGCGGGAACCGTTGGTGTGCAGTTCTTC
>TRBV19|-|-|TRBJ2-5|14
CASSVTGWQETQYF
TGTGCCAGTAGTGTCACGGGTTGGCAAGAGACCCAGTACTTC
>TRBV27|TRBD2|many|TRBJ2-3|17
CASSYFSPSGSTDTQYF
TGTGCCAGCAGTTATTTTAGCCCTAGCGGGAGCACAGATACGCAGTATTTT
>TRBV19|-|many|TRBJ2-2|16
CASSIDPGANTGELFF
TGTGCCAGTAGTATAGATCCAGGGGCCAACACCGGGGAGCTGTTTTTT
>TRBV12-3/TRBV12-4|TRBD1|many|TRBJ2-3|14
CASRGQGVADTQYF
TGTGCCAGCAGGGGACAGGGTGTCGCAGATACGCAGTATTTT
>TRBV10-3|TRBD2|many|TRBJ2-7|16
CATAWTSGRDSYEQYF
TGTGCCACCGCTTGGACTAGCGGGAGGGACTCCTACGAGCAGTACTTC
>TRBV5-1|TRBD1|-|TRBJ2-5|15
CASSLEGAAQETQYF
TGCGCCAGCAGCTTGGAGGGGGCAGCTCAAGAGACCCAGTACTTC